These T cell receptor beta chains were read from a single sample in a study of T cells of healthy individuals. Each CDR3 protein is one row after TCRdb ran MiXCR on the 5' RACE reads. The sample lists some 39,000 distinct CDR3 sequences; about 4.2% were seen once. These receptors all stem from a human donor in good health. Each CDR3 is given with its conserved first and last residue. A D gene is named only where the DNA matches it firmly. Clone sizes are given selectively: once, few, many, or a class where the clone is expanded.

d_gene,j_gene,abundance,v_gene,CDR3aa,CDR3nt
.,TRBJ2-3,many,TRBV6-6,CASRPLRRAAITDTQYF,TGTGCCAGCAGACCCCTACGGAGAGCGGCCATCACAGATACGCAGTATTTT
TRBD1,TRBJ2-5,many,TRBV7-6,CASSLGQGSKETQYF,TGTGCCAGCAGCCTAGGACAGGGGAGTAAAGAGACCCAGTACTTC
.,TRBJ1-1,.,TRBV12-3/TRBV12-4,CASIQGGGKTEAFF,TGTGCCAGCATTCAAGGGGGGGGGAAGACTGAAGCTTTCTTT
.,TRBJ1-3,many,TRBV6-6,CASSPRDGNTIYF,TGTGCCAGCAGCCCCAGGGATGGAAACACCATATATTTT
.,TRBJ2-3,many,TRBV4-2,CASSSPLSSEGADTQYF,TGTGCCAGCAGCAGTCCCCTTAGTAGCGAGGGGGCAGATACGCAGTATTTT
.,TRBJ1-2,.,TRBV7-9,CASTLVGGYGYTF,TGTGCCAGTACTTTAGTTGGGGGCTATGGCTACACCTTC
TRBD1,TRBJ2-7,many,TRBV4-3,CASSPRQGAYEQYF,TGCGCCAGCAGCCCTCGACAGGGGGCGTACGAGCAGTACTTC
.,TRBJ2-7,few,TRBV27,CARRLTFSEQYF,TGTGCCAGGAGACTCACATTTTCCGAGCAGTACTTC
.,TRBJ1-1,many,TRBV6-2/TRBV6-3,CAVPRDTEAFF,TGTGCCGTACCCAGGGACACTGAAGCTTTCTTT
TRBD1,TRBJ1-5,many,TRBV20-1,CSAKQGRGEQPQHF,TGCAGTGCCAAACAGGGGCGCGGGGAACAGCCCCAGCATTTT
.,TRBJ1-2,many,TRBV7-9,CASSLAGGYGYTF,TGTGCCAGCAGCTTAGCGGGGGGCTATGGCTACACCTTC
.,TRBJ2-2,few,TRBV10-3,CAISRFDTGTNTGELFF,TGTGCCATCAGCCGCTTCGACACTGGTACGAACACCGGGGAGCTGTTTTTT
.,TRBJ2-7,many,TRBV13,CASSKDGFSYEQYF,TGTGCCAGCAGCAAAGACGGGTTCTCCTACGAGCAGTACTTC
TRBD1,TRBJ2-7,many,TRBV28,CASSSSARGTYEQYF,TGTGCCAGCAGTTCCTCCGCCAGGGGGACCTACGAGCAGTACTTC
.,TRBJ2-7,many,TRBV29-1,CSVVRDPGSEQYF,TGCAGCGTTGTGCGTGACCCAGGATCCGAGCAGTACTTC
TRBD1,TRBJ2-1,.,TRBV14,CASSQVRSRGPYNEQFF,TGTGCCAGCAGCCAAGTTCGATCAAGGGGGCCCTACAATGAGCAGTTCTTC
.,TRBJ2-1,.,TRBV12-3/TRBV12-4,CASSVEYEQFF,TGTGCCAGCAGTGTTGAGTATGAGCAGTTCTTC
.,TRBJ2-3,few,TRBV7-9,CASSLGGGDPRKQYF,TGTGCCAGCAGCTTAGGGGGTGGAGACCCAAGGAAGCAGTATTTT
.,TRBJ2-7,many,TRBV5-1,CASSLGTGTYEQYF,TGCGCCAGCAGCTTGGGAACAGGGACCTACGAGCAGTACTTC
.,TRBJ1-2,many,TRBV2,CASSLHFRDTNYGYTF,TGTGCCAGCAGTCTCCATTTCAGGGATACTAACTATGGCTACACCTTC
.,TRBJ1-1,many,TRBV18,CASSPLTVASTNTEAFF,TGTGCCAGCTCACCGTTGACGGTGGCCTCAACGAACACTGAAGCTTTCTTT
TRBD1,TRBJ2-2,.,TRBV29-1,CSAKQGAGELFF,TGCAGCGCGAAACAGGGGGCCGGGGAGCTGTTTTTT
TRBD1,TRBJ1-2,many,TRBV15,CATSREGQVYYGYTF,TGTGCCACCAGCAGGGAAGGACAGGTATACTATGGCTACACCTTC
.,TRBJ1-5,many,TRBV6-2/TRBV6-3,CASRRDNNSNQPQHF,TGTGCCAGCAGGAGGGACAACAATAGCAATCAGCCCCAGCATTTT
TRBD1,TRBJ1-6,many,TRBV7-2,CASSSSDRVRSPLHF,TGTGCCAGCAGCTCATCGGACAGGGTTAGGTCACCCCTCCACTTT
.,TRBJ1-5,few,TRBV15,CATSRDRRGSPQHF,TGTGCCACCAGCAGAGATAGGCGGGGGTCGCCCCAGCATTTT
TRBD1,TRBJ1-6,.,TRBV3-1,CASSQDQGQGDSPLHF,TGTGCCAGCAGCCAAGATCAGGGACAGGGTGATTCACCCCTCCACTTT
.,TRBJ2-1,many,TRBV12-3/TRBV12-4,CASILGSPNEQFF,TGTGCCAGCATCTTAGGTAGTCCCAATGAGCAGTTCTTC
.,TRBJ2-1,.,TRBV6-2/TRBV6-3,CASSWVARRRINEQFF,TGTGCCAGCAGTTGGGTAGCTCGCCGACGGATCAATGAGCAGTTCTTC
TRBD2,TRBJ2-4,few,TRBV4-1,CASSQEGTTATGGNIQYF,TGCGCCAGCAGCCAGGAGGGAACAACTGCGACGGGGGGAAACATTCAGTACTTC
.,TRBJ1-4,many,TRBV20-1,CSAREVQGANEKLFF,TGCAGTGCTAGAGAGGTGCAGGGAGCTAATGAAAAACTGTTTTTT
.,TRBJ2-3,many,TRBV5-1,CASSLLSDTQYF,TGCGCCAGCAGCCTACTTTCAGATACGCAGTATTTT
TRBD1,TRBJ2-6,once,TRBV13,CASSLLAGGGANVLIF,TGTGCCAGCAGCTTATTAGCAGGGGGTGGGGCCAACGTCCTGATTTTC
.,TRBJ2-2,few,TRBV20-1,CSARVGGRGPGELFF,TGCAGTGCTAGAGTGGGCGGAAGGGGACCCGGGGAGCTGTTTTTT
.,TRBJ2-1,many,TRBV5-5,CASSLVPVGGPSNEQFF,TGTGCCAGCAGCTTGGTGCCCGTCGGGGGGCCCTCCAATGAGCAGTTCTTC
.,TRBJ1-1,many,TRBV20-1,CSARDLAAGYTEAFF,TGCAGTGCTAGAGATTTAGCGGCAGGGTACACTGAAGCTTTCTTT
TRBD2,TRBJ2-2,.,TRBV12-3/TRBV12-4,CASSARLADNTGELFF,TGTGCCAGCAGTGCCCGACTAGCGGATAACACCGGGGAGCTGTTTTTT
TRBD2,TRBJ2-2,many,TRBV6-4,CASSQRLAGDTGELFF,TGTGCCAGCAGTCAAAGACTAGCGGGCGACACCGGGGAGCTGTTTTTT
.,TRBJ2-3,many,TRBV3-1,CASSQELGAMEADTQYF,TGTGCCAGCAGCCAAGAGTTGGGGGCGATGGAGGCAGATACGCAGTATTTT